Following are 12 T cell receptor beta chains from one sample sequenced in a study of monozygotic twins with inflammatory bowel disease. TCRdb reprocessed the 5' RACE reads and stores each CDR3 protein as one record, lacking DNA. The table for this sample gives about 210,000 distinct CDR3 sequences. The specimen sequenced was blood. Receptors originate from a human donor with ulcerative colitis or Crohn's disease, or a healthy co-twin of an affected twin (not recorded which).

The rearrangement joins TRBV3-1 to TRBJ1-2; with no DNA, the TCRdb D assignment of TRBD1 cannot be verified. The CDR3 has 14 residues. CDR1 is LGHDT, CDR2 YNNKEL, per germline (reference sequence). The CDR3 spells CASSQEGREAGYTF. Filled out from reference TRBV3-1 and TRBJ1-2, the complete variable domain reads DTAVSQTPKYLVTQMGNDKSIKCEQNLGHDTMYWYKQDSKKFLKIMFSYNNKELIINETVPNRFSPKSPDKAHLNLHINSLELGDSAVYFCASSQEGREAGYTFGSGTRLTVV.

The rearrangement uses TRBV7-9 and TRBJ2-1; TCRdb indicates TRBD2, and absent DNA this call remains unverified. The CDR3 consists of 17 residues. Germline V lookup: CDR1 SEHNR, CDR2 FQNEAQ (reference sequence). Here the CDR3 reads CASSFPKSGPVLGEQFF.

The CDR3 loop reads CASSPEGVNEQFF. The chain has TRBV5-1 and TRBJ2-1; the D call from TCRdb, TRBD1, cannot be confirmed without DNA. Germline CDR1 reads SGHRS; CDR2 reads YFSETQ. CDR3 length: 13 amino acids. The complete variable domain, with remaining parts taken from reference TRBV5-1 and TRBJ2-1, reads KAGVTQTPRYLIKTRGQQVTLSCSPISGHRSVSWYQQTPGQGLQFLFEYFSETQRNKGNFPGRFSGRQFSNSRSEMNVSTLELGDSALYLCASSPEGVNEQFFGPGTRLTVL.

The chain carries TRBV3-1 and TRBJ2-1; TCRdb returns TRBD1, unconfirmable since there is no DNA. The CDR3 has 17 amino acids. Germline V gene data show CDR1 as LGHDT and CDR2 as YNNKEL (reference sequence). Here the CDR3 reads CASSLVQTGPLYNEQFF.

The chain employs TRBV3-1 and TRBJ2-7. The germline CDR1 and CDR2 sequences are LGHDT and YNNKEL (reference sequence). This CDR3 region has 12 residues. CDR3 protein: CASSQVPIEQYF.

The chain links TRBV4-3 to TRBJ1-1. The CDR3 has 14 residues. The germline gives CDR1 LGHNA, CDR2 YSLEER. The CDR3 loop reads CASSPETGNTEAFF.

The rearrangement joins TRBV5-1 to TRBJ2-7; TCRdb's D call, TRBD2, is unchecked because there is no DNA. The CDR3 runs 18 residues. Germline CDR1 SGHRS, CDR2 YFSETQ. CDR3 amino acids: CASSLRELAGVVAYEQYF. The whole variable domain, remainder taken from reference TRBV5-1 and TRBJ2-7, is KAGVTQTPRYLIKTRGQQVTLSCSPISGHRSVSWYQQTPGQGLQFLFEYFSETQRNKGNFPGRFSGRQFSNSRSEMNVSTLELGDSALYLCASSLRELAGVVAYEQYFGPGTRLTVT.

CDR3 in amino acids: CASSLRGEETQYF. This chain joins TRBV5-4 and TRBJ2-5; the D call of TRBD1 rests on TCRdb alone, since no DNA is present to check it. Germline V gene lookup returns CDR1 SGHNT and CDR2 YYREEE (reference sequence). CDR3 length: 13 residues.

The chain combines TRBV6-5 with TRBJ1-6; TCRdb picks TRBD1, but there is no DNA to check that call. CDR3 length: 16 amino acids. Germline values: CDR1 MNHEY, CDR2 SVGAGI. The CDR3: CASSYEGALIASPLHF.

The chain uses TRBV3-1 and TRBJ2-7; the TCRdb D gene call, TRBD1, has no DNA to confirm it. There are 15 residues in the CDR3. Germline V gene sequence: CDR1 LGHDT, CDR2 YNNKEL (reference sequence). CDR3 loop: CASSPSDRASDEQYF.

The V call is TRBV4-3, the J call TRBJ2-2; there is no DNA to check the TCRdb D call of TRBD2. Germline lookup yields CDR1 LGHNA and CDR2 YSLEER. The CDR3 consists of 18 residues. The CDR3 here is CASSQGDLVTRWTGELFF.

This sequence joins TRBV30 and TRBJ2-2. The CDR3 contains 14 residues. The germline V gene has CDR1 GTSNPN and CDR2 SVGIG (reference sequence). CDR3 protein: CAWSVGLNTGELFF.